This entry lists 18 T cell receptor beta chains sequenced from one sample in a study of cytomegalovirus exposure and HLA in healthy donors. Primers for the PCR totalled 60 Vbeta and 13 Jbeta. Libraries were prepared by immunoSEQ multiplex PCR; TCRdb keeps only in-frame clonotypes and omits some of them. The sample has about 190,000 clones, 85% to 90% seen once. Sequenced: PBMCs. The receptors were sampled from a man aged 25-40 years in good health and CMV-seronegative.

The rearrangement joins TRBV19 to TRBJ2-5, with 10 bases fitting TRBD2. The CDR3 covers 15 residues. The junction had 4 bases not matched to a gene; V was cut back by 4 bases and J by 2 bases. CDR1 and CDR2 from the germline V gene are LNHDA and SQIVND (reference sequence). The CDR3 nucleotides read TGTGCCAGTAGTAAACTAGCGGGGCGTCAAGAGACCCAGTACTTC. Its translation is CASSKLAGRQETQYF.

This clone was recorded only once. This chain joins TRBV14 and TRBJ2-5; weak D call: TRBD1 (5 bases). This CDR3 spans 14 amino acids. Germline V gene sequence: CDR1 SGHDN, CDR2 FVKESK. Trimming stripped 2 bases from V and 1 base from J, with 8 bases between. CDR3 sequence reads: CASSQTRVQETQYF. In DNA, the CDR3 is TGTGCCAGCAGCCAAACCAGGGTCCAAGAGACCCAGTACTTC.

V and J are TRBV9 and TRBJ1-1, with D unresolved. Trimming stripped 7 bases from V and 1 base from J, with 14 bases between. CDR3 length: 14 amino acids. Germline V gives CDR1 SGDLS, CDR2 YYNGEE. CDR3 sequence reads: CASAGEGANTEAFF. The CDR3 DNA sequence: TGTGCCAGCGCCGGCGAGGGAGCGAACACTGAAGCTTTCTTT.

The CDR3 spells CASSSQGGQPQHF. The CDR3 coding sequence is TGCGCCAGTTCCTCCCAGGGAGGGCAGCCCCAGCATTTT. V usage is TRBV10-2 and J usage is TRBJ1-5, with D perhaps matching TRBD1 (5 bases). CDR3 length: 13 amino acids. Germline assignment: CDR1 WSHSY and CDR2 SAAADI. Trimming left V 9 bases short and J 7 bases short, with 16 bases between.

The chain is built from TRBV5-1 and TRBJ2-7; 8 bases map to TRBD1. The V segment lost 4 bases and the J segment 0 bases; nucleotides outside the gene matches: 9. This CDR3 has 16 amino acids. The germline V gene encodes CDR1 SGHRS and CDR2 YFSETQ. CDR3 nucleotides: TGCGCCAGCAGCCCCCGAACAGGGGGGAGCTCCTACGAGCAGTACTTC. Translated: CASSPRTGGSSYEQYF.

The chain couples TRBV27 to TRBJ2-3; TRBD2 matches at 13 bases. This CDR3 is built from 15 residues. Germline loops: CDR1 MNHEY, CDR2 SMNVEV (reference sequence). The V segment lost 8 bases and the J segment 11 bases; nucleotides outside the gene matches: 13. The CDR3: CASLDSGLAGSGQYF. The CDR3 nucleotides read TGTGCCAGCCTCGATTCGGGACTAGCGGGAAGCGGGCAGTATTTT.

This clone occurred once. J is TRBJ2-3 and V is TRBV19, with 7 nucleotides matching TRBD2. Germline V CDR1 and CDR2: LNHDA, SQIVND (reference sequence). The V gene end was trimmed by 3 bases and the J gene end by 2 bases; junction bases not matched to a gene: 2. This CDR3 region has 14 residues. The CDR3, as DNA: TGTGCCAGTAGTATGGGGGGGAACACAGATACGCAGTATTTT. Translating it yields CASSMGGNTDTQYF.

The chain combines TRBV18 with TRBJ2-2, with TRBD1 matching over 8 bases. CDR3 length equals 15 residues. Germline V gene data show CDR1 as KGHSH and CDR2 as LQKENI. The ends lost 3 bases at V and 4 bases at J; junction bases unmatched: 4. The CDR3 region is CASSPRTGSTGELFF. The DNA for the CDR3 is TGTGCCAGCTCACCCAGGACAGGGAGCACCGGGGAGCTGTTTTTT.

The chain uses TRBV7-2 and TRBJ1-2; maybe TRBD1 (6 bases). The CDR3 runs 14 residues. Trimming took 4 bases from V and 7 from J, leaving 16 bases between them. Germline CDR1 reads SGHTA; CDR2 reads FQGNSA. The CDR3 is CASSYLKGGSGYTF. The CDR3 DNA sequence: TGTGCCAGCAGCTACCTAAAAGGGGGAAGTGGCTACACCTTC.

V and J are TRBV4-3 and TRBJ2-2; D unclear. The germline V gene has CDR1 LGHNA and CDR2 YSLEER. The CDR3 runs 15 residues. The ends were cut back, 0 bases at V and 2 bases at J, with 7 bases in the middle. CDR3 residues: CASSQDPSNTGELFF. Written as DNA, the CDR3 is TGCGCCAGCAGCCAAGATCCCAGTAACACCGGGGAGCTGTTTTTT.

V usage is TRBV19 and J usage is TRBJ2-7; TRBD2 aligns across 10 bases. Germline trimming cut 5 bases from V and 3 bases from J; bases unmatched to any gene: 10. The CDR3 has 16 amino acids. Germline CDR1 is LNHDA and CDR2 is SQIVND (reference sequence). The CDR3 region has the DNA TGTGCCAGTAGTCCTCCTTGGAGCGGGAGGGGCTACGAGCAGTACTTC. Protein sequence: CASSPPWSGRGYEQYF.

The rearrangement links TRBV5-4 to TRBJ2-7; 7 nucleotides match TRBD2. Germline assignment: CDR1 SGHNT and CDR2 YYREEE (reference sequence). The trim removed 3 bases at V and 3 bases at J, leaving 3 bases unmatched. The CDR3 loop spans 13 amino acids. CDR3 sequence: CASSSGLNYEQYF. The CDR3 DNA reads as TGTGCCAGCAGCTCGGGACTAAACTACGAGCAGTACTTC.

This chain connects TRBV29-1 to TRBJ2-7, with D perhaps TRBD2 (5 bases). The CDR3 length is 13 residues. In germline, CDR1 is SQVTM, CDR2 ANQGSEA. V gave up 3 bases and J gave up 9 bases, with 18 bases separating them. Here the CDR3 DNA reads TGCAGCGTTGAGGTCCTAGCACGGGTGGGGCAGTACTTC. As protein: CSVEVLARVGQYF.

The chain combines TRBV28 with TRBJ2-3; possible D gene TRBD2, 5 bases. Trimming stripped 6 bases from V and 0 bases from J, with 22 bases between. Germline loops: CDR1 MDHEN, CDR2 SYDVKM. The CDR3 has 18 residues. CDR3 DNA: TGTGCCAGCAGCTCCGGTTGGCTAGCACGTCCTAGCACAGATACGCAGTATTTT. Its translation is CASSSGWLARPSTDTQYF.

The chain combines TRBV6-1 with TRBJ1-3; TRBD1 aligns across 10 bases. V lost 6 bases to trimming and J lost 3 bases; unmatched junction nucleotides: 5. There are 15 residues in the CDR3. CDR1 is MNHNS, CDR2 SASEGT, per germline. The CDR3 sequence is CASRGTGVIGNTIYF. The CDR3 coding sequence is TGTGCCAGCAGGGGGACAGGGGTCATTGGAAACACCATATATTTT.

There are a few counts of this clone. The junction differs from germline at one of its ends, possibly a read error. This chain uses TRBV5-3 with TRBJ1-2; 7 bases agree with TRBD1. TRBV5-3 is treated as an ORF (open reading frame) with a function not yet certain. The CDR3 has 12 amino acids. CDR3 loop: CARSPGTVGFAF. The CDR3 DNA reads as TGTGCCAGAAGCCCCGGGACAGTTGGTTTCGCCTTC.

The chain is built from TRBV7-2 and TRBJ2-2; 8 bases fit TRBD2. The CDR3 is 15 amino acids. V lost 6 bases to trimming and J lost 2 bases; unmatched junction nucleotides: 5. Germline assignment: CDR1 SGHTA and CDR2 FQGNSA. The CDR3 DNA is TGTGCCAGCAGGAGGACTAGCAGCAACACCGGGGAGCTGTTTTTT. This gives the protein CASRRTSSNTGELFF.

J is TRBJ2-5 and V is TRBV7-2; 7 nucleotides match TRBD2. Looked up from germline, CDR1 is SGHTA and CDR2 is FQGNSA. CDR3 length equals 13 residues. V gave up 4 bases and J gave up 6 bases; unmatched junction bases: 5. This chain's CDR3 is CASSSRLAQTQYF. DNA for the CDR3: TGTGCCAGCAGCTCAAGACTAGCCCAGACCCAGTACTTC.